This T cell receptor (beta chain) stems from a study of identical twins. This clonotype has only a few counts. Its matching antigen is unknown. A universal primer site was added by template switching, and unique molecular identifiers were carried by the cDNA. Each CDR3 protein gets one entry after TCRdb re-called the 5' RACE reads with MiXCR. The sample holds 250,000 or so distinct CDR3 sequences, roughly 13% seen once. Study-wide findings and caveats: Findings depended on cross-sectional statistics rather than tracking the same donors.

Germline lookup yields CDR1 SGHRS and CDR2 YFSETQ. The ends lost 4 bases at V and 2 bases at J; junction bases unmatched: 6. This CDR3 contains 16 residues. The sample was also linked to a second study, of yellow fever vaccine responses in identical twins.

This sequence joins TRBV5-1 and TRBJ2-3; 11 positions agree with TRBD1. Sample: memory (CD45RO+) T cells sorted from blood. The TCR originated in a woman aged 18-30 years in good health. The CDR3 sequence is CASSQLGQGATDTQYF. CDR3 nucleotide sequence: TGCGCCAGCAGCCAACTAGGACAGGGGGCCACAGATACGCAGTATTTT.